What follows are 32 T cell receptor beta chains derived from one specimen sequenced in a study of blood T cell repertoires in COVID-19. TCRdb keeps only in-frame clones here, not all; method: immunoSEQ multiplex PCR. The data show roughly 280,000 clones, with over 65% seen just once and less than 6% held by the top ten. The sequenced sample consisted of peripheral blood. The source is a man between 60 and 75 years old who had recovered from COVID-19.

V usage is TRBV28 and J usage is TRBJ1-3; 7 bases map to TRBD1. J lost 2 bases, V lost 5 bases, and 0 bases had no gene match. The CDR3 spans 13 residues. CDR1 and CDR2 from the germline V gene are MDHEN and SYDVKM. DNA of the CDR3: TGTGCCAGCAGTACAGGGGCTGGAAACACCATATATTTT. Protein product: CASSTGAGNTIYF.

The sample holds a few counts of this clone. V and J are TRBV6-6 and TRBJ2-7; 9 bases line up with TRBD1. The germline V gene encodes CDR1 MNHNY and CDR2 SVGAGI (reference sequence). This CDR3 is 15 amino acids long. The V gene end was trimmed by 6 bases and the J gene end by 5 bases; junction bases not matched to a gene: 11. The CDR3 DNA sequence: TGTGCCAGCAGGGAAACGGGACAGGGAAGCCACGAGCAGTACTTC. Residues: CASRETGQGSHEQYF.

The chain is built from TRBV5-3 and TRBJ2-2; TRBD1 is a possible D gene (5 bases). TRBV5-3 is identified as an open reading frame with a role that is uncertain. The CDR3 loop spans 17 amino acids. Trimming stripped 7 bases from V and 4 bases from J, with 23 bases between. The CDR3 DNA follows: TGTGCCAGATGCCTGGGCAGGGTACCGGATTTCACCGGGGAGCTGTTTTTT. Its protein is CARCLGRVPDFTGELFF.

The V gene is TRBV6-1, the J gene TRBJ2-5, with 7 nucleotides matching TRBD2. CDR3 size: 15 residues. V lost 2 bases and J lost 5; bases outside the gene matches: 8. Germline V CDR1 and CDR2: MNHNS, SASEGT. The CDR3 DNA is TGTGCCAGCAGTGAACTCGGCGGGAGAGGGGAGACCCAGTACTTC. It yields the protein CASSELGGRGETQYF.

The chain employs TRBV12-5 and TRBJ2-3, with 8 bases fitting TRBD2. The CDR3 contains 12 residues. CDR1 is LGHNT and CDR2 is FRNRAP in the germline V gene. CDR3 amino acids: CGPSLAGDTQYF. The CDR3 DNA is TGTGGGCCGAGCCTAGCGGGAGATACGCAGTATTTT.

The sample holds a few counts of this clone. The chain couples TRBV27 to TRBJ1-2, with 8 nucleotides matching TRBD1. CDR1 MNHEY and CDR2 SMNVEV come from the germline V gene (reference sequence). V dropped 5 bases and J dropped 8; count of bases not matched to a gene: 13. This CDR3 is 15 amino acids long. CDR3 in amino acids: CASSPLGQGALGYTF. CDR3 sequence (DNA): TGTGCCAGCAGTCCACTCGGGCAGGGGGCATTGGGCTACACCTTC.

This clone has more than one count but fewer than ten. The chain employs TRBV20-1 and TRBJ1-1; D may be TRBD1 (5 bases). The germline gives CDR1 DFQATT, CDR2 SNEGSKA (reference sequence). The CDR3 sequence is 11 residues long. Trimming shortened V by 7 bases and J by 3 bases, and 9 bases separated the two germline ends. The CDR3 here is CSVSGDTEAFF. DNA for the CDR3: TGCAGTGTTTCGGGGGACACTGAAGCTTTCTTT.

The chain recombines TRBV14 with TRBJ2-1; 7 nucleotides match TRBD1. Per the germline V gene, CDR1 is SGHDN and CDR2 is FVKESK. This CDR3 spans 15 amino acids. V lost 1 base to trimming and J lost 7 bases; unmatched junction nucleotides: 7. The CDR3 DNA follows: TGTGCCAGCAGCCAAGGACAGGGTAGGAAAAATGAGCAGTTCTTC. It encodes CASSQGQGRKNEQFF.

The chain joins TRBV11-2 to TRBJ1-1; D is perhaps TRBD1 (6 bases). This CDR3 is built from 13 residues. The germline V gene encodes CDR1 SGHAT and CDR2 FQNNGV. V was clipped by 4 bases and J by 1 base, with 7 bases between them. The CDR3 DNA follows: TGTGCCAGCAGCTCGGGACAGAACACTGAAGCTTTCTTT. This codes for CASSSGQNTEAFF.

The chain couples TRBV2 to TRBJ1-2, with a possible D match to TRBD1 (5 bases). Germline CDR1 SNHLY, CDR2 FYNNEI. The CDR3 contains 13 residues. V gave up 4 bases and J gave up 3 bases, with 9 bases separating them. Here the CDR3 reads CASSGTRDYGYTF. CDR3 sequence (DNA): TGTGCCAGCAGTGGGACAAGAGACTATGGCTACACCTTC.

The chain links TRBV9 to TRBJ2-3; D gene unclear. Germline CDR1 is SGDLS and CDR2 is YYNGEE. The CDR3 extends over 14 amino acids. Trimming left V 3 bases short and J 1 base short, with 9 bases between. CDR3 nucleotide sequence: TGTGCCAGCAGCGCCCGTCCAGGCACAGATACGCAGTATTTT. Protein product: CASSARPGTDTQYF.

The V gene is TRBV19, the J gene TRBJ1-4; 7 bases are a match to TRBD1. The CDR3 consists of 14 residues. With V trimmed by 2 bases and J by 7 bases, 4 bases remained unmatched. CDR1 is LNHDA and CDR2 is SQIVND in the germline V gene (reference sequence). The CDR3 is CASSIKGGGEKLFF. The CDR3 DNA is TGTGCCAGTAGTATAAAAGGGGGCGGTGAAAAACTGTTTTTT.

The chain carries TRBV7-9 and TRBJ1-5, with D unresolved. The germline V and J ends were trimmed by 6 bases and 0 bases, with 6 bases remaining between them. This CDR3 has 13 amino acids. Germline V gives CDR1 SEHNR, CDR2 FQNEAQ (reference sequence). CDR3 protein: CASSPVSNQPQHF. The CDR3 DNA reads TGTGCCAGCAGTCCCGTTAGCAATCAGCCCCAGCATTTT. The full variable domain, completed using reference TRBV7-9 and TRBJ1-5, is DTGVSQNPRHKITKRGQNVTFRCDPISEHNRLYWYRQTLGQGPEFLTYFQNEAQLEKSRLLSDRFSAERPKGSFSTLEIQRTEQGDSAMYLCASSPVSNQPQHFGDGTRLSIL.

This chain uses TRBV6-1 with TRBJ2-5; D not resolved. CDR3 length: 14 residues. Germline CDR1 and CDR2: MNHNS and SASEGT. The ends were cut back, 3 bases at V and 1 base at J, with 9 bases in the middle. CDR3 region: CASSDGGFQETQYF. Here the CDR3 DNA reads TGTGCCAGCAGTGATGGTGGCTTCCAAGAGACCCAGTACTTC.

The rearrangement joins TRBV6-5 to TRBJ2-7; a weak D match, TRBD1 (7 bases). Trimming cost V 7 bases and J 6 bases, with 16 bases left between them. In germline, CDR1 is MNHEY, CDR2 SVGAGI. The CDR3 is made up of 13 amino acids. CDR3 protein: CASTTRQGGEQYF. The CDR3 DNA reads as TGTGCCAGCACTACCAGACAGGGAGGCGAGCAGTACTTC.

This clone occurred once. CDR3 sequence (DNA): TGCGCCAGCAGCTCCGGGGGGATGGGCAATCAGCCCCAGCATTTT. As protein: CASSSGGMGNQPQHF. The chain combines TRBV4-1 with TRBJ1-5; D may be TRBD1 (5 bases). The CDR3 length is 15 residues. The V end was cut by 5 bases, the J end by 2 bases, with 13 bases between. CDR1 is MGHRA and CDR2 is YSYEKL in the germline V gene.

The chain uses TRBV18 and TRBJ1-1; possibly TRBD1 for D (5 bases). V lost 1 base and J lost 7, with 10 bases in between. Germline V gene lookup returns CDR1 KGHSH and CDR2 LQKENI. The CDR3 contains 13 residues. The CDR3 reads CASSPQPGGEAFF. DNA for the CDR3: TGTGCCAGCTCACCACAACCGGGGGGTGAAGCTTTCTTT.

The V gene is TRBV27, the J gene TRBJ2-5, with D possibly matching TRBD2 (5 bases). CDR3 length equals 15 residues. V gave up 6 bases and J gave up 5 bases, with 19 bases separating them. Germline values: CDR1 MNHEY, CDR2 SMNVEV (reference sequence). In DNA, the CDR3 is TGTGCCAGCAGCTCGATGCTTTTGGGCGGGGAGACCCAGTACTTC. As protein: CASSSMLLGGETQYF.

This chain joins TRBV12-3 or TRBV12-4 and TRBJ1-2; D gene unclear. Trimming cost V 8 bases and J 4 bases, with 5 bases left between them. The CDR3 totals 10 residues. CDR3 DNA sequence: TGTGCCAGCTCCCGCTATGGCTACACCTTC. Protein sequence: CASSRYGYTF.

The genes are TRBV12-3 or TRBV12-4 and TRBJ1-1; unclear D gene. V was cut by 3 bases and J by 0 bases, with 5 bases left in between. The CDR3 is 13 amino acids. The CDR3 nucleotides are TGTGCCAGCAGTTTCTCGGTGAACACTGAAGCTTTCTTT. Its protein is CASSFSVNTEAFF.

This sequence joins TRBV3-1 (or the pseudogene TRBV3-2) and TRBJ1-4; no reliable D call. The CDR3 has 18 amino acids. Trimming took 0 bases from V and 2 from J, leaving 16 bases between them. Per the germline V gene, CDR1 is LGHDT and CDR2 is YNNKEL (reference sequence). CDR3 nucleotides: TGTGCCAGCAGCCAAGAGGGTCGGGGAATGGAGACTAATGAAAAACTGTTTTTT. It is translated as CASSQEGRGMETNEKLFF.

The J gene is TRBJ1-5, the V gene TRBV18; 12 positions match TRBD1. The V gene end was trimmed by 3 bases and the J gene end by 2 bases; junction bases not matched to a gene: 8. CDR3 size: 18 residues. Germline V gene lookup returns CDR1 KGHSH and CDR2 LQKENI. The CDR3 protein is CASSPGQGANRGNQPQHF. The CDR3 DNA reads TGTGCCAGCTCACCGGGACAGGGGGCAAATAGGGGCAATCAGCCCCAGCATTTT.

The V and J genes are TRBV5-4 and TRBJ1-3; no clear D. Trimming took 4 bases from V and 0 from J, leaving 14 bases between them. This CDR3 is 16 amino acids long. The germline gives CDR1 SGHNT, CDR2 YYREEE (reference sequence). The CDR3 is CASSARTSVSGNTIYF. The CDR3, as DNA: TGTGCCAGCAGCGCTAGGACTTCCGTCTCTGGAAACACCATATATTTT.

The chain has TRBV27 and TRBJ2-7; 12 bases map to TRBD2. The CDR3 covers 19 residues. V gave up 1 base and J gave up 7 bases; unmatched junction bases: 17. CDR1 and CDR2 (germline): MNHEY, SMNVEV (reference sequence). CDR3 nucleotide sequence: TGTGCCAGCAGTTTATTGGGGGAGACTAGCGGGAGCGGGTTCCGGGAGCAGTACTTC. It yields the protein CASSLLGETSGSGFREQYF.

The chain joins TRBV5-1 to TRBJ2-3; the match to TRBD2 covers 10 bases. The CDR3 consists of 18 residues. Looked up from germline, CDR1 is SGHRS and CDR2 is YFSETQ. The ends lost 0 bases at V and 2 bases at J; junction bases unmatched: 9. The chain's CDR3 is CASSLDLAGALITDTQYF. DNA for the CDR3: TGCGCCAGCAGCTTGGATCTAGCGGGGGCATTGATCACAGATACGCAGTATTTT.

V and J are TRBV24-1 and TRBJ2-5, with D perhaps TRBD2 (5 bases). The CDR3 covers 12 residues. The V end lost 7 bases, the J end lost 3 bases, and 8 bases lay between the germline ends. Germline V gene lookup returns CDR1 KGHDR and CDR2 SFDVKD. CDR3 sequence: CATSRGKETQYF. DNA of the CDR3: TGTGCCACCAGCCGGGGTAAAGAGACCCAGTACTTC.

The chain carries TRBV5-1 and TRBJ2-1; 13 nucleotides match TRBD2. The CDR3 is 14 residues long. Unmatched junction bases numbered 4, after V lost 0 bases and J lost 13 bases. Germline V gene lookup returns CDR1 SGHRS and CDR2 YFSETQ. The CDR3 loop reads CASSLGLAGGEQFF. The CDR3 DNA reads TGCGCCAGCAGCTTGGGACTAGCGGGAGGTGAACAGTTCTTC.

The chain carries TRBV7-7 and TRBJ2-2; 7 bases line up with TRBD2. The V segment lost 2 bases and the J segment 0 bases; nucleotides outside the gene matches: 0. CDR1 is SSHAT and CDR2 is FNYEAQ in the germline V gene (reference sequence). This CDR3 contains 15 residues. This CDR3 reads CASSLTSANTGELFF. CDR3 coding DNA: TGTGCCAGCAGCTTAACTAGCGCGAACACCGGGGAGCTGTTTTTT. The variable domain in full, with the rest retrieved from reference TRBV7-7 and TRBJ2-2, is GAGVSQSPRYKVTKRGQDVTLRCDPISSHATLYWYQQALGQGPEFLTYFNYEAQPDKSGLPSDRFSAERPEGSISTLTIQRTEQRDSAMYRCASSLTSANTGELFFGEGSRLTVL.

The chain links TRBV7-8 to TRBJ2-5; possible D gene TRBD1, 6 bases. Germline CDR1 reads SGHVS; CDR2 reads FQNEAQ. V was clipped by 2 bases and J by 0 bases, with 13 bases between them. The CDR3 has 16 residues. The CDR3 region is CASSLRPRGNQETQYF. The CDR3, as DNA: TGTGCCAGCAGCTTACGTCCCAGGGGTAACCAAGAGACCCAGTACTTC.

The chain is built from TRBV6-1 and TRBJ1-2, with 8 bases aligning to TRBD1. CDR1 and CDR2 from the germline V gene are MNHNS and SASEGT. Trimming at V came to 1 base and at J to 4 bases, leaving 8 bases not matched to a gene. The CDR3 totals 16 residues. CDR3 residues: CASSEEDRGYGYGYTF. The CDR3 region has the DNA TGTGCCAGCAGTGAAGAAGACAGGGGATACGGCTATGGCTACACCTTC.

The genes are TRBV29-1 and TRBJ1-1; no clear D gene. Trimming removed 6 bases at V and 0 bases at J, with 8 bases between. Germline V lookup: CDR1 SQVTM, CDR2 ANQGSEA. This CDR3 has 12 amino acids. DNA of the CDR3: TGCAGCGTCGCTATGTTGAACACTGAAGCTTTCTTT. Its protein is CSVAMLNTEAFF.

The CDR3 spells CASSYGTSATDTQYF. Here the CDR3 DNA reads TGCGCCAGCTCGTACGGGACTAGCGCCACAGATACGCAGTATTTT. The V call is TRBV5-1, the J call TRBJ2-3; 10 bases fit TRBD2. The CDR3 runs 15 residues. V shed 7 bases and J 2 bases; nucleotides not matched to a gene: 7. Per the germline V gene, CDR1 is SGHRS and CDR2 is YFSETQ.